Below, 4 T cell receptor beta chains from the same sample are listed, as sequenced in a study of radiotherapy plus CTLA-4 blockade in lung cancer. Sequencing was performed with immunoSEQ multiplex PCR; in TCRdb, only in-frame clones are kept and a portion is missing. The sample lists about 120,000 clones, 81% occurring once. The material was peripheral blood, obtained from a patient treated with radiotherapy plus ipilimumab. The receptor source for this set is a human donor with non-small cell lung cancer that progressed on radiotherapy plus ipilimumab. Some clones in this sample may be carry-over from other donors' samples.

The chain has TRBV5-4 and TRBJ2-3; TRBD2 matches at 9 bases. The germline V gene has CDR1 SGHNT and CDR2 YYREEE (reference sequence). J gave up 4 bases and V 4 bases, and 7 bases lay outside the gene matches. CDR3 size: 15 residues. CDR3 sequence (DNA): TGTGCCAGCAGCCCGGGGACTAGCCTACCAGATACGCAGTATTTT. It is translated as CASSPGTSLPDTQYF.

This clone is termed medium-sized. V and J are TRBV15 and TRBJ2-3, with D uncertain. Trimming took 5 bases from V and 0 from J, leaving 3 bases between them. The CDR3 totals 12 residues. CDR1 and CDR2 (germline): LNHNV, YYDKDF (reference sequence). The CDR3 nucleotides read TGTGCCACCAGCCCGAGCACAGATACGCAGTATTTT. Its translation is CATSPSTDTQYF.

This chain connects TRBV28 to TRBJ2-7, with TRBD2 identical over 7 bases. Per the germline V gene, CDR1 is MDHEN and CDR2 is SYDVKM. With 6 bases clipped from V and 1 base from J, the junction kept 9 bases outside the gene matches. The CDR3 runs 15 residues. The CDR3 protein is CASRVSREASYEQYF. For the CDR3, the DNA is TGTGCCAGCAGAGTAAGCCGGGAGGCGTCCTACGAGCAGTACTTC.

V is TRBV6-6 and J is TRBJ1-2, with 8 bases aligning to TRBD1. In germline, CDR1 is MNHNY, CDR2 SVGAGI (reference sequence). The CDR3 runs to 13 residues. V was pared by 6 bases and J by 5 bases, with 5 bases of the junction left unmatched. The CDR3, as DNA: TGTGCCAGCAGCCCCTGGACAGGGTATGGCTACACCTTC. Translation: CASSPWTGYGYTF.